This T cell receptor beta chain was captured in a study of cytomegalovirus exposure and HLA in healthy donors. The study's findings and limits: Clusters of TCRs from the first cohort tended to co-occur in the approximately 120 validation repertoires (as a later analysis found). The study labeled approximately 150 TCR beta chains cytomegalovirus-associated. Reports showed the classifier diagnosing cytomegalovirus status with high specificity and sensitivity.

Germline V gene sequence: CDR1 MNHEY, CDR2 SVGAGI. V shed 5 bases and J shed 7 bases, with 15 bases lying between them. This CDR3 spans 13 amino acids. The assay was immunoSEQ multiplex PCR, and TCRdb's table has in-frame clones only and misses some. The sample lists 130,000 or so clones, 85% to 90% occurring once. As for this clone: The antigen is not known.

The sequenced sample was PBMCs. This sequence joins TRBV6-5 and TRBJ2-7, with D possibly TRBD1 on 6 matching bases. The sequence was obtained from a woman in her late teens or twenties in good health and CMV-seronegative. The CDR3 spells CASSPTGFGEQYF. CDR3 DNA sequence: TGTGCCAGCAGTCCAACAGGGTTTGGGGAGCAGTACTTC.